This paragraph reports one TCR beta chain. This sample is part of a study of blood T cell repertoires in COVID-19. Assay used: immunoSEQ multiplex PCR; TCRdb lists only in-frame clones, some missing. The repertoire holds under 450,000 clones, with more than 70% as singletons. This CDR3 has 17 amino acids. The germline V gene encodes CDR1 SNHLY and CDR2 FYNNEI. Trimming removed 0 bases from V and 8 bases from J, with 19 bases in between. The rearrangement joins TRBV2 to TRBJ1-4; no clear D. Sequenced input: PBMCs or T cells enriched from blood (not recorded which). The receptor was isolated from a man aged 25 to 40 who had recovered from COVID-19. The CDR3 loop reads CASSEALLGGLGEKLFF. The CDR3 nucleotides are TGTGCCAGCAGTGAAGCGCTTCTTGGAGGGCTCGGAGAAAAACTGTTTTTT.